A selection of T cell receptor beta chains follows, all from one sample in a study of cytomegalovirus exposure and HLA in healthy donors. TCRdb's copy holds only in-frame clones and misses some; the assay was immunoSEQ multiplex PCR. The sample comprises about 120,000 clones, approximately 80% of which are singletons, and 4.9% rests with the top ten. The sample consisted of PBMCs. The receptors here all came from a man aged 50-60 years in good health and CMV-seropositive. The CDR3 runs from the conserved cysteine through the conserved F or W. D genes are given only for firm matches. A clone size is listed for some rows: how often the clone was seen (once, few, many), or a class if it is expanded.

size: .; D: TRBD1; V: TRBV5-4; J: TRBJ2-7; CDR3: CASSLQGDSYEQYF; DNA: TGTGCCAGCAGTTTACAGGGGGACTCCTACGAGCAGTACTTC
size: .; D: .; V: TRBV19; J: TRBJ2-7; CDR3: CASSLRGGESYEQYF; DNA: TGTGCCAGTAGTCTCCGGGGAGGAGAGTCCTACGAGCAGTACTTC
size: .; D: .; V: TRBV6-5; J: TRBJ2-5; CDR3: CASSPNQGLRSEQYF; DNA: TGTGCCAGCAGTCCGAATCAGGGATTGAGGTCGGAGCAGTACTTC
size: .; D: TRBD1; V: TRBV5-1; J: TRBJ2-7; CDR3: CASSLGTGGSGEQYF; DNA: TGCGCCAGCAGCTTGGGGACAGGGGGATCGGGGGAGCAGTACTTC
size: .; D: .; V: TRBV25-1; J: TRBJ2-7; CDR3: CASSDYGSSYEQYF; DNA: TGTGCCAGCAGTGACTACGGGAGCTCCTACGAGCAGTACTTC
size: once; D: .; V: TRBV15; J: TRBJ2-7; CDR3: CATSSTSAWSYEQYF; DNA: TGTGCCACCAGCAGCACTAGTGCGTGGTCCTACGAGCAGTACTTC
size: few; D: .; V: TRBV30; J: TRBJ1-2; CDR3: CAWSRFEGGYTF; DNA: TGTGCCTGGAGCCGCTTTGAGGGTGGCTACACCTTC
size: .; D: .; V: TRBV18; J: TRBJ2-5; CDR3: CASSPQGSWETQYF; DNA: TGTGCCAGCTCACCACAGGGGTCGTGGGAGACCCAGTACTTC
size: .; D: TRBD1; V: TRBV7-2; J: TRBJ1-3; CDR3: CASSLGDRGRRPIYF; DNA: TGTGCCAGCAGCTTAGGGGACAGGGGGCGCAGGCCCATATATTTT
size: .; D: .; V: TRBV7-3; J: TRBJ2-7; CDR3: CASRSGETSEQYF; DNA: TGTGCCAGCAGGTCCGGGGAGACCTCCGAGCAGTACTTC